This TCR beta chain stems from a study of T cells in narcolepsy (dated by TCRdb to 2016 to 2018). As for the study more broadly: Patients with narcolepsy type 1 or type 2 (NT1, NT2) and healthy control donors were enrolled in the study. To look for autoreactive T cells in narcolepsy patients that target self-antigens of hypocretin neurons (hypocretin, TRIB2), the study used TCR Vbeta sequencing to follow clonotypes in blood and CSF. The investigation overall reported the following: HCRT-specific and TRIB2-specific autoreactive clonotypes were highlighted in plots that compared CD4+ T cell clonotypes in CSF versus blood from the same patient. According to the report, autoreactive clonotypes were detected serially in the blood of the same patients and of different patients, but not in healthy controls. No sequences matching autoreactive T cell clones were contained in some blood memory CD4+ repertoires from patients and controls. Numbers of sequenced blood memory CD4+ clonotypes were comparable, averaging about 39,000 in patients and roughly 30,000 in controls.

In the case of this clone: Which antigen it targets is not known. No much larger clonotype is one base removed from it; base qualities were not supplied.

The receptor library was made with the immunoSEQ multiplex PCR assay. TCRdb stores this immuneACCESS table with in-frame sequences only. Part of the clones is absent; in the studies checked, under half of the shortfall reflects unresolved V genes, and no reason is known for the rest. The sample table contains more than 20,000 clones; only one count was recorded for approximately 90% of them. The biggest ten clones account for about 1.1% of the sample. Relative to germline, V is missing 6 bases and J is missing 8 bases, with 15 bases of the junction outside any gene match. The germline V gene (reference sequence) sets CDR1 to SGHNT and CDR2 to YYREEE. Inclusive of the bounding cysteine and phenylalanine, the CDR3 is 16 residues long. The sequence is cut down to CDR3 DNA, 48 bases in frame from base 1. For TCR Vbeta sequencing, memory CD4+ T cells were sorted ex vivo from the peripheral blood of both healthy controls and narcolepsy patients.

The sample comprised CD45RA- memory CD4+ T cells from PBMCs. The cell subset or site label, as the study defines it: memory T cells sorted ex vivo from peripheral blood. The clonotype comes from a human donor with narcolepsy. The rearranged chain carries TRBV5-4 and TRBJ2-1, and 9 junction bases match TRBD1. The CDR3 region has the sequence CASIRDLTGGSDEQFF. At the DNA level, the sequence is TGTGCCAGCATACGAGACCTGACAGGGGGAAGCGATGAGCAGTTCTTC.